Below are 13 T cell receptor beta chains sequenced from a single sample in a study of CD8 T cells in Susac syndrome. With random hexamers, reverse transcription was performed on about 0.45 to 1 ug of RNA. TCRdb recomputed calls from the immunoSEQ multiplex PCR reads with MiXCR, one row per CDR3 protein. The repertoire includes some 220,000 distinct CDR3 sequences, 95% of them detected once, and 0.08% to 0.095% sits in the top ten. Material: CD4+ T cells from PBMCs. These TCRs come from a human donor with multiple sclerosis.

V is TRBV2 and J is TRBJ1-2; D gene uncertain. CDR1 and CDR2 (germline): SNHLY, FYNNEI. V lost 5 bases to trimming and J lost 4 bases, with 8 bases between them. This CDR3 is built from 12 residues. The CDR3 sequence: CASSSPGYGYTF. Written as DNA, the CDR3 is TGTGCCAGCAGTTCTCCAGGCTATGGCTACACCTTC.

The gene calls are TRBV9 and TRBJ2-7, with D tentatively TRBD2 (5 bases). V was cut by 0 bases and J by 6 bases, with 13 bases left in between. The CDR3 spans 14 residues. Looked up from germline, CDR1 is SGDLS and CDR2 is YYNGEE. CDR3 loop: CASSVGPGTGEQYF. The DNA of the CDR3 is TGTGCCAGCAGCGTAGGCCCGGGAACGGGCGAGCAGTACTTC.

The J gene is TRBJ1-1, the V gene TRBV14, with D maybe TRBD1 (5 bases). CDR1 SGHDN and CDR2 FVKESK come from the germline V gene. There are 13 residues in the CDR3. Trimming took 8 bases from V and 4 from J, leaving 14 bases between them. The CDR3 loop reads CASRRGLGTEAFF. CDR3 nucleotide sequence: TGTGCCAGCCGAAGGGGTTTAGGCACTGAAGCTTTCTTT.

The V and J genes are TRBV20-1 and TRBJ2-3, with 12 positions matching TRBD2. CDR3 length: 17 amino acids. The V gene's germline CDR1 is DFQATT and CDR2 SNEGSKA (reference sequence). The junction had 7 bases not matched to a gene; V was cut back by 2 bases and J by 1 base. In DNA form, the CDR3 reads TGCAGTGCTAGAAGCCCGACTAGCGGGGGCCGCACAGATACGCAGTATTTT. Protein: CSARSPTSGGRTDTQYF.

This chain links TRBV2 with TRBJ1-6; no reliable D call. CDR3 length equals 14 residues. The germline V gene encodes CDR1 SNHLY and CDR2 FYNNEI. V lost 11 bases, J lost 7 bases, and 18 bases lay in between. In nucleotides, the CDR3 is TGTGCCGGTTCTGCGGATATGGTAAATTCACCCCTCCACTTT. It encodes CAGSADMVNSPLHF.

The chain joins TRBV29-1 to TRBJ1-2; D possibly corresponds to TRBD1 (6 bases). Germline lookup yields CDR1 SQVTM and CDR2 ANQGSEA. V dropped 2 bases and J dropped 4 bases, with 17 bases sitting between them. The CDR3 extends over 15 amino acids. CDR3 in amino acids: CSVELVGRGGYGYTF. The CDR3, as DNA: TGCAGCGTTGAACTTGTCGGCAGGGGAGGCTATGGCTACACCTTC.

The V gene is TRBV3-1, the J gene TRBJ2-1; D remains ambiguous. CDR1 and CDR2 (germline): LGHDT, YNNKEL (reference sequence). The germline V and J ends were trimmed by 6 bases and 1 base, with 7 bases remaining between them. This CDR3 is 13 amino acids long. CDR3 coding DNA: TGTGCCAGCAGTGGGGTGTCCTACAATGAGCAGTTCTTC. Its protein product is CASSGVSYNEQFF.

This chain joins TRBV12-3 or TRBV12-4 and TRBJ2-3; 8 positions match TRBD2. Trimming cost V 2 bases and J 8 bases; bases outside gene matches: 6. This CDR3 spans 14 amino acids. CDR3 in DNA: TGTGCCAGCAGTTTATCGGGACTAGTTGGTACGCAGTATTTT. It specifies CASSLSGLVGTQYF.

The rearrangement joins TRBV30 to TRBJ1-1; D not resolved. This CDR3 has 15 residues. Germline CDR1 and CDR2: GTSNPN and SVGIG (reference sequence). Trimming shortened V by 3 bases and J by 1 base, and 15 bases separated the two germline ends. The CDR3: CAWRAPGPRNTEAFF. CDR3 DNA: TGTGCCTGGAGGGCCCCCGGCCCCAGGAACACTGAAGCTTTCTTT.

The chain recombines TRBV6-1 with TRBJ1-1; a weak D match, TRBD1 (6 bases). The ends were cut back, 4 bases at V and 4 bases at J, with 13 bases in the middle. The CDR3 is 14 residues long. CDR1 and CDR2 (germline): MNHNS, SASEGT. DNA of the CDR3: TGTGCCAGCAGTGCCAGGGGTGGGGGCACTGAAGCTTTCTTT. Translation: CASSARGGGTEAFF.

The CDR3 protein is CASSQGGHSEQYF. In nucleotides, the CDR3 is TGTGCCAGCAGCCAAGGGGGCCACTCCGAGCAGTACTTC. This chain uses TRBV3-1 with TRBJ2-7; weak D call: TRBD1 (5 bases). Trimming stripped 1 base from V and 6 bases from J, with 10 bases between. The CDR3 loop spans 13 amino acids. Germline CDR1 and CDR2: LGHDT and YNNKEL (reference sequence).

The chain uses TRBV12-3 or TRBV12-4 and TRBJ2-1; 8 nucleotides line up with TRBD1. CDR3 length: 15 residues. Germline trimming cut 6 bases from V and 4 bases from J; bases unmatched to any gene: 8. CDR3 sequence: CASRGGQGRYNEQFF. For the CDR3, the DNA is TGTGCCAGCAGGGGAGGACAGGGTCGGTACAATGAGCAGTTCTTC.

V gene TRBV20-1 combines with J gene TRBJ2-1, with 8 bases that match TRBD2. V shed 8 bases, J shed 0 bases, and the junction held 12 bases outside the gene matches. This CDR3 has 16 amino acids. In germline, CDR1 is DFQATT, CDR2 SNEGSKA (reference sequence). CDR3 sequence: CSSTSRGGSSYNEQFF. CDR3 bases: TGCAGTTCAACCAGCCGGGGGGGGAGCTCCTACAATGAGCAGTTCTTC.